This TCR beta chain was obtained from a study of T-cell memory formation after mild COVID-19. Overall study context: There were largely donor-specific TCR clusters. Study-wide findings and caveats: Clones that shrank (day 15 to 85) were balanced CD4/CD8, whereas later expanders leaned CD4+. Cross-reactive memory appears to have joined, as suggested by some responding clones showing up in pre-infection memory.

The CDR3 is 15 amino acids. Germline V gene lookup returns CDR1 ENHRY and CDR2 SYGVKD. J was trimmed by 7 bases and V by 6 bases; bases with no gene match: 10. The 5'RACE method, run with constant-segment primers, produced TCR alpha and TCR beta cDNA libraries (carrying sample barcodes and UMIs). One entry per CDR3 protein results from TCRdb running MiXCR on the 5' RACE reads. The data show hundreds of thousands of distinct CDR3 sequences, with roughly 15% seen just once and 22% held by the top ten. This clonotype has only a few counts. The antigen is undetermined. This receptor was identified in a man younger than 30 who had mild COVID-19 (a few samples of this study predate the infection). Cell type and time point are not known. J is TRBJ1-4 and V is TRBV10-3; 8 nucleotides align to TRBD1. Material for sequencing was PBMCs or a T cell subset sorted from them (not recorded which). The CDR3 protein is CAISESTGAAEKLFF. DNA for the CDR3: TGTGCCATCAGCGAATCGACAGGGGCAGCTGAAAAACTGTTTTTT.